This passage covers 12 T cell receptor beta chains from one sample sequenced in a study of shared clonotypes between healthy human individuals. Repertoires were generated with immunoSEQ multiplex PCR, while TCRdb's copy carries only in-frame clones and drops some. This table holds 2 million to 2.5 million clones, approximately 94% found once. The sequenced sample consisted of naive CD4+ T cells sorted from blood. As to subset: CD45RA+ positively selected. These receptors all stem from a young man in good health.

V and J are TRBV6-6 and TRBJ2-1; 7 bases are shared with TRBD1. Germline loops: CDR1 MNHNY, CDR2 SVGAGI (reference sequence). V shed 7 bases, J shed 9 bases, and the junction held 15 bases outside the gene matches. This CDR3 is built from 15 residues. The CDR3 nucleotides are TGTGCCAGCACCCTACTTGACAGGGCTTATCCTGAGCAGTTCTTC. The encoded protein is CASTLLDRAYPEQFF.

The V gene is TRBV6-5, the J gene TRBJ2-3; D possibly matches TRBD1 or TRBD2 (5 bases each). V lost 7 bases to trimming and J lost 13 bases, with 18 bases between them. The germline CDR1 and CDR2 sequences are MNHEY and SVGAGI. This CDR3 region has 12 residues. The CDR3 nucleotides read TGTGCCAGCACCCGAGGGGCTGCTCAGGAGTATTTT. Translating it yields CASTRGAAQEYF.

Turning to this clone: At the DNA level, this CDR3 is encoded by other sequences in the same sample as well. The chain combines TRBV10-3 with TRBJ2-5, with TRBD2 as a possible D gene (6 bases). The CDR3 length is 13 residues. V lost 4 bases, J lost 3 bases, and 9 bases lay in between. Germline assignment: CDR1 ENHRY and CDR2 SYGVKD. CDR3 sequence: CAISGGGKETQYF. DNA of the CDR3: TGTGCCATCAGTGGGGGAGGTAAAGAGACCCAGTACTTC.

J is TRBJ1-6 and V is TRBV19; tentative D call: TRBD1 (6 bases). V was trimmed by 5 bases and J by 8 bases, leaving 19 bases between them. CDR1 and CDR2 from the germline V gene are LNHDA and SQIVND (reference sequence). This CDR3 is built from 16 residues. The DNA of the CDR3 is TGTGCCAGTAGTCCCTCTACAGGGTTTCGTTATTCACCCCTCCACTTT. The encoded protein is CASSPSTGFRYSPLHF.

The chain joins TRBV19 to TRBJ1-5, with 7 bases that match TRBD1. The CDR3 spans 15 residues. V lost 5 bases, J lost 5 bases, and 9 bases stayed unmatched. Germline V lookup: CDR1 LNHDA, CDR2 SQIVND (reference sequence). CDR3 protein: CASSGQGVGDQPQHF. The CDR3 DNA follows: TGTGCCAGTAGTGGCCAGGGGGTTGGGGATCAGCCCCAGCATTTT.

CDR3 DNA: TGTGCCAGCAGGGGACAGGGGGCCTACGAGCAGTACTTC. Protein sequence: CASRGQGAYEQYF. This chain uses TRBV6-5 with TRBJ2-7, with 11 bases matching TRBD1. There are 13 residues in the CDR3. J was trimmed by 2 bases and V by 6 bases; bases with no gene match: 0. Germline loops: CDR1 MNHEY, CDR2 SVGAGI.

The CDR3: CASRRRDNLTYEQYF. In DNA, the CDR3 is TGTGCCAGCCGCCGCCGGGACAACCTCACCTACGAGCAGTACTTC. V is TRBV7-9 and J is TRBJ2-7; the D gene is possibly TRBD1 (6 bases). CDR1 and CDR2 (germline): SEHNR, FQNEAQ (reference sequence). V was pared by 8 bases and J by 2 bases, with 19 bases between. This CDR3 is built from 15 residues.

The chain uses TRBV6-5 and TRBJ1-1; TRBD1 might be the D (5 bases). The CDR3 sequence is 12 residues long. The germline V and J ends were trimmed by 5 bases and 5 bases, with 9 bases remaining between them. In germline, CDR1 is MNHEY, CDR2 SVGAGI. CDR3 amino acids: CASSRGVTEAFF. The DNA of the CDR3 is TGTGCCAGCAGTCGAGGGGTAACTGAAGCTTTCTTT.

The V call is TRBV28, the J call TRBJ2-2; possible D gene TRBD2, 5 bases. CDR3 length: 16 residues. Trimming pared 2 bases from V and 2 bases from J, leaving 12 bases between. Germline CDR1 is MDHEN and CDR2 is SYDVKM. CDR3 protein: CASSLAGWYNTGELFF. DNA for the CDR3: TGTGCCAGCAGTTTAGCGGGTTGGTACAACACCGGGGAGCTGTTTTTT.

V usage is TRBV9 and J usage is TRBJ2-1; tentatively, D is TRBD1 or TRBD2 (5 bases each). The germline gives CDR1 SGDLS, CDR2 YYNGEE. The CDR3 is 17 residues long. V lost 3 bases and J lost 0, with 16 bases in between. As DNA, the CDR3 is TGTGCCAGCAGCGCCAACCGGGGACGGAGCTCCTACAATGAGCAGTTCTTC. It codes for CASSANRGRSSYNEQFF.

The gene calls are TRBV30 and TRBJ1-6; D is uncertain. The V end was cut by 1 base, the J end by 4 bases, with 8 bases between. From germline, CDR1 is GTSNPN and CDR2 SVGIG (reference sequence). This CDR3 is 14 amino acids long. The CDR3 sequence: CAWSGGDYNSPLHF. The CDR3 coding sequence is TGTGCCTGGAGTGGGGGAGATTATAATTCACCCCTCCACTTT.

V and J are TRBV28 and TRBJ1-1, with D possibly matching TRBD1 (5 bases). This CDR3 region has 11 residues. Germline V gene lookup returns CDR1 MDHEN and CDR2 SYDVKM. V dropped 5 bases and J dropped 9 bases, with 10 bases sitting between them. CDR3 sequence: CASSPGTKAFF. The CDR3 DNA reads as TGTGCCAGCAGTCCCGGGACGAAAGCTTTCTTT.